What follows are 27 T cell receptor beta chains derived from one specimen sequenced in a study of control samples from healthy donors and cancer patients. Clones were read by immunoSEQ multiplex PCR, and TCRdb kept only the in-frame ones, dropping some. The sample has about 130,000 clones; roughly nine tenths are singletons. The sequenced sample was blood. The receptors come from a man between 18 and 35 years old in good health.

Regarding this clone: Germline is not matched at one junction end, which may reflect a read error. The rearrangement uses TRBV7-7 and TRBJ2-5; possibly TRBD2 for D (6 bases). This CDR3 contains 13 residues. Germline V gives CDR1 SSHAT, CDR2 FNYEAQ (reference sequence). The CDR3 here is CASRSGEGETQYF. CDR3 DNA: TGTGCTAGCAGGTCGGGAGAAGGAGAGACCCAGTACTTC.

The rearrangement links TRBV6-5 to TRBJ2-3; 7 bases line up with TRBD1. Germline V gene sequence: CDR1 MNHEY, CDR2 SVGAGI. J gave up 7 bases and V 5 bases, and 6 bases lay outside the gene matches. The CDR3 runs 13 residues. The CDR3 is CASSTDRANTQYF. The CDR3 coding sequence is TGTGCCAGCAGTACTGACAGGGCGAATACGCAGTATTTT.

This chain connects TRBV27 to TRBJ2-7, with TRBD2 matching 12 bases. The CDR3 is made up of 16 amino acids. Germline CDR1 MNHEY, CDR2 SMNVEV (reference sequence). V shed 5 bases, J shed 2 bases, and the junction held 7 bases outside the gene matches. CDR3 protein: CASSSLGLAGTYEQYF. The CDR3 DNA sequence: TGTGCCAGCAGTAGCCTCGGACTAGCGGGAACCTACGAGCAGTACTTC.

This clone appeared a single time. CDR3 amino acids: CASSESGRTYEQYF. DNA of the CDR3: TGTGCCAGCAGTGAATCCGGCAGGACCTACGAGCAGTACTTC. This rearrangement joins TRBV6-1 to TRBJ2-7; D ambiguous. Germline V CDR1 and CDR2: MNHNS, SASEGT. V lost 2 bases and J lost 2, with 10 bases in between. The CDR3 length is 14 residues.

The chain combines TRBV11-2 with TRBJ1-2; D gene unclear. V was clipped by 6 bases and J by 3 bases, with 14 bases between them. Germline V gives CDR1 SGHAT, CDR2 FQNNGV. The CDR3 extends over 14 amino acids. CDR3: CASSLPGWDYGYTF. In DNA, the CDR3 is TGTGCCAGCAGTCTCCCCGGGTGGGACTATGGCTACACCTTC.

The chain uses TRBV6-5 and TRBJ1-5; unclear D gene. CDR1 is MNHEY and CDR2 is SVGAGI in the germline V gene. The CDR3 is 14 amino acids. V lost 11 bases to trimming and J lost 3 bases, with 17 bases between them. For the CDR3, the DNA is TGTGCCGGCGGCCAGCTGGGTCTCAATCAGCCCCAGCATTTT. Amino acid sequence: CAGGQLGLNQPQHF.

The rearrangement links TRBV28 to TRBJ2-3; D may be TRBD1 (6 bases). V was shortened by 6 bases and J by 2 bases, with 18 bases between the two germline ends. Germline V CDR1 and CDR2: MDHEN, SYDVKM. CDR3 length: 16 amino acids. CDR3 bases: TGTGCCAGCAGCCCGCGAGGGCAGGGGAACACAGATACGCAGTATTTT. Its protein is CASSPRGQGNTDTQYF.

This clone was seen a single time. The CDR3 loop reads CASSLTSGLENIQYF. In DNA form, the CDR3 reads TGTGCCAGCAGCTTAACGTCGGGATTGGAAAACATTCAGTACTTC. V and J are TRBV7-3 and TRBJ2-4; a weak D match, TRBD2 (5 bases). The CDR3 covers 15 residues. V dropped 0 bases and J dropped 5 bases, with 11 bases sitting between them. The germline V gene encodes CDR1 SGHTA and CDR2 FQGTGA.

The J gene is TRBJ1-1, the V gene TRBV28; 11 positions agree with TRBD1. Looked up from germline, CDR1 is MDHEN and CDR2 is SYDVKM. The CDR3 is made up of 16 amino acids. J gave up 0 bases and V 5 bases, and 5 bases lay outside the gene matches. For the CDR3, the DNA is TGTGCCAGCAGTGCCGGGGACAGGGGGATGAACACTGAAGCTTTCTTT. Encoded protein: CASSAGDRGMNTEAFF.

This clone came up once. The CDR3: CASSKPGTRVWTGELFF. CDR3 bases: TGTGCCAGCAGTAAGCCCGGGACAAGGGTTTGGACCGGGGAGCTGTTTTTT. The chain links TRBV6-2 or TRBV6-3 to TRBJ2-2, with a tentative D call TRBD1 (6 bases). The CDR3 length is 17 residues. V gave up 5 bases and J gave up 5 bases, with 21 bases separating them. From germline, CDR1 is MNHEY and CDR2 SVGEGT.

This clone was detected once. The chain has TRBV7-9 and TRBJ1-5; perhaps TRBD1 as D (6 bases). Germline V gene sequence: CDR1 SEHNR, CDR2 FQNEAQ (reference sequence). CDR3 length: 13 amino acids. V was shortened by 5 bases and J by 6 bases, with 11 bases between the two germline ends. CDR3 amino acids: CASSPVRGQPQHF. The CDR3 DNA is TGTGCCAGCAGCCCCGTCAGGGGTCAGCCCCAGCATTTT.

This clone was observed once. The gene calls are TRBV11-2 and TRBJ2-3; either TRBD1 or TRBD2 may supply D (5 bases each). The CDR3 runs to 13 residues. The V end was cut by 1 base, the J end by 6 bases, with 8 bases between. Germline V gene data show CDR1 as SGHAT and CDR2 as FQNNGV. The CDR3 is CASSLGGYDTQYF. The CDR3 coding sequence is TGTGCCAGCAGCTTAGGGGGGTACGATACGCAGTATTTT. Drawing the rest from reference TRBV11-2 and TRBJ2-3, the complete variable domain is EAGVAQSPRYKIIEKRQSVAFWCNPISGHATLYWYQQILGQGPKLLIQFQNNGVVDDSQLPKDRFSAERLKGVDSTLKIQPAKLEDSAVYLCASSLGGYDTQYFGPGTRLTVL.

V usage is TRBV28 and J usage is TRBJ1-2; D gene ambiguous. This CDR3 region has 13 residues. CDR1 MDHEN and CDR2 SYDVKM come from the germline V gene. V shed 8 bases and J shed 7 bases, with 17 bases lying between them. The CDR3 DNA sequence: TGTGCCAGCCTCCGTACCGCGGGTTTTGGCTACACCTTC. Its translation is CASLRTAGFGYTF.

The chain employs TRBV28 and TRBJ2-7; D call uncertain. The CDR3 runs 14 residues. Germline V lookup: CDR1 MDHEN, CDR2 SYDVKM. V was trimmed by 7 bases and J by 1 base, leaving 14 bases between them. CDR3 in DNA: TGTGCCAGCAATAAAGTCGGACCATCCTACGAGCAGTACTTC. Its translation is CASNKVGPSYEQYF.

The V and J genes are TRBV7-8 and TRBJ1-3; no clear D. The germline V gene encodes CDR1 SGHVS and CDR2 FQNEAQ. The CDR3 has 16 residues. Trimming pared 0 bases from V and 4 bases from J, leaving 13 bases between. The CDR3 coding sequence is TGTGCCAGCAGCTTAGCGCTCGTCGGGGTAGGAAACACCATATATTTT. Amino acids: CASSLALVGVGNTIYF.

The gene calls are TRBV6-6 and TRBJ1-2; no clear D. Trimming stripped 8 bases from V and 3 bases from J, with 16 bases between. This CDR3 is 14 amino acids long. Germline V gives CDR1 MNHNY, CDR2 SVGAGI (reference sequence). The CDR3 region is CASFVSEWDYGYTF. For the CDR3, the DNA is TGTGCCAGCTTCGTCTCAGAGTGGGACTATGGCTACACCTTC.

The V and J genes are TRBV19 and TRBJ2-3; D tentatively reads TRBD1 or TRBD2 (5 bases each). In germline, CDR1 is LNHDA, CDR2 SQIVND (reference sequence). CDR3 size: 15 residues. With 3 bases removed from V and 6 bases from J, the gap between germline ends came to 16 bases. The CDR3 loop is CASSIKGTRGDTQYF. For the CDR3, the DNA is TGTGCCAGTAGTATTAAAGGGACCAGAGGGGATACGCAGTATTTT.

This clone was seen only once. The chain uses TRBV5-6 and TRBJ1-1; D is undetermined. The germline V and J ends were trimmed by 0 bases and 11 bases, with 17 bases remaining between them. This CDR3 is 14 amino acids long. Germline CDR1 SGHDT, CDR2 YYEEEE. The CDR3 here is CASSLAGPRMGAFF. The CDR3 bases are TGTGCCAGCAGCTTGGCTGGACCGAGGATGGGGGCTTTCTTT. The variable domain in full, completed from reference TRBV5-6 and TRBJ1-1, reads DAGVTQSPTHLIKTRGQQVTLRCSPKSGHDTVSWYQQALGQGPQFIFQYYEEEERQRGNFPDRFSGHQFPNYSSELNVNALLLGDSALYLCASSLAGPRMGAFFGQGTRLTVV.

The V call is TRBV30, the J call TRBJ1-1, with D uncertain. Trimming removed 6 bases at V and 3 bases at J, with 5 bases between. The length of the CDR3 is 10 residues. CDR1 and CDR2 (germline): GTSNPN, SVGIG (reference sequence). In nucleotides, the CDR3 is TGTGCCTGCGAATACACTGAAGCTTTCTTT. This encodes CACEYTEAFF.

The V gene is TRBV6-5, the J gene TRBJ2-5; D may correspond to TRBD1 or TRBD2 (6 bases each). V was shortened by 2 bases and J by 4 bases, with 11 bases between the two germline ends. The CDR3 loop spans 14 amino acids. CDR1 MNHEY and CDR2 SVGAGI come from the germline V gene. CDR3 sequence: CASSYPGGGETQYF. DNA of the CDR3: TGTGCCAGCAGTTACCCCGGGGGCGGAGAGACCCAGTACTTC.

CDR3 sequence (DNA): TGTGCCAGCGGTTTAACAGGGGATAATTCACCCCTCCACTTT. Amino acids: CASGLTGDNSPLHF. V and J are TRBV7-9 and TRBJ1-6; 7 bases are shared with TRBD1. Germline-derived CDR1 and CDR2 are SEHNR and FQNEAQ (reference sequence). With V trimmed by 8 bases and J by 5 bases, 6 bases remained unmatched. This CDR3 comprises 14 residues.

The rearrangement links TRBV6-6 to TRBJ1-3, with D unresolved. Between the trimmed V and J ends, which lost 5 bases and 4 bases, there was a span of 15 bases. The CDR3 has 15 residues. Germline CDR1 is MNHNY and CDR2 is SVGAGI (reference sequence). The CDR3, as DNA: TGTGCCAGCAGTCAGGACGGGCTCAGGGGAAACACCATATATTTT. Translating it yields CASSQDGLRGNTIYF.

The chain recombines TRBV30 with TRBJ2-3; 9 positions match TRBD1. Germline CDR1 reads GTSNPN; CDR2 reads SVGIG (reference sequence). V gave up 2 bases and J gave up 4 bases; unmatched junction bases: 10. The length of the CDR3 is 16 residues. CDR3 sequence: CAWSKLGQGFPDTQYF. As DNA, the CDR3 is TGTGCCTGGAGTAAATTGGGACAGGGCTTTCCAGATACGCAGTATTTT.

V is TRBV3-1 (or the pseudogene TRBV3-2) and J is TRBJ1-6; D uncertain. Germline assignment: CDR1 LGHDT and CDR2 YNNKEL (reference sequence). Trimming removed 0 bases from V and 9 bases from J, with 6 bases in between. This CDR3 has 13 amino acids. The CDR3 protein is CASSQDGRSPLHF. In DNA form, the CDR3 reads TGTGCCAGCAGCCAAGACGGTCGTTCACCCCTCCACTTT.

The V gene is TRBV28, the J gene TRBJ1-2; weak D call: TRBD1 (5 bases). CDR3 length: 17 amino acids. The germline V gene encodes CDR1 MDHEN and CDR2 SYDVKM. The V gene lost 5 bases and the J gene lost 8 bases, with 27 bases spanning the gap. CDR3 DNA sequence: TGTGCCAGCAGTCCACCCTTGGGGGGAGGTGAACCTGTCGGCTACACCTTC. This gives the protein CASSPPLGGGEPVGYTF.

This sequence joins TRBV10-3 and TRBJ2-6, with 8 bases fitting TRBD2. There are 16 residues in the CDR3. With 7 bases clipped from V and 0 bases from J, the junction kept 5 bases outside the gene matches. Germline V CDR1 and CDR2: ENHRY, SYGVKD. CDR3 sequence (DNA): TGTGCCATCACCCCGGGAGGGAGCTCTGGGGCCAACGTCCTGACTTTC. Translating gives CAITPGGSSGANVLTF.

This rearrangement joins TRBV28 to TRBJ2-5, with 7 bases that match TRBD2. V lost 7 bases, J lost 2 bases, and 4 bases stayed unmatched. Germline V gives CDR1 MDHEN, CDR2 SYDVKM. CDR3 length: 13 amino acids. The CDR3 reads CASTGAGQETQYF. As DNA, the CDR3 is TGTGCCAGCACCGGAGCGGGGCAAGAGACCCAGTACTTC.